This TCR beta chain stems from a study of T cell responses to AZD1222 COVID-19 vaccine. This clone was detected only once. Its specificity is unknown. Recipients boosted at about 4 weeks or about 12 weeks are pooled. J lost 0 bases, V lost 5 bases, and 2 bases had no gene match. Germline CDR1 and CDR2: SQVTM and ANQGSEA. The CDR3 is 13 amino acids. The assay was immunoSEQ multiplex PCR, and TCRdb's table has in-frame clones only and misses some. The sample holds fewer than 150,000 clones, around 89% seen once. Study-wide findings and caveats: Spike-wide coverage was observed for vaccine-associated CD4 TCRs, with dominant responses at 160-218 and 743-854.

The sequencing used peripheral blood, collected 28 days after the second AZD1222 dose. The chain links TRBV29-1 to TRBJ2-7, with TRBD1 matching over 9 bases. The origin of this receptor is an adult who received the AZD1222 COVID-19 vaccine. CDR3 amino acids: CSVLQGASYEQYF. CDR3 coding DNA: TGCAGCGTTTTACAGGGGGCCTCCTACGAGCAGTACTTC.